This entry concerns a single TCR beta chain. Its antigen is still unknown. The sample holds no much larger clone one base away, and base qualities are not on file. This sample is part of a study of CD8 T cells in Susac syndrome (dated by TCRdb to the late 2010s). About the study as a whole: Of the Susac syndrome patients who were sequenced, eight or nine were in clinical remission while about six had clinically active disease. Whether CD8+ T cell activation and differentiation in Susac syndrome was antigen driven was tested using repertoire sequencing. At the time of blood withdrawal, Susac syndrome patients were either therapy-naive, taking corticosteroids (with some also receiving IVIg), or on IVIg alone. The study compared CD8+ T cell repertoire clonality among 12 healthy donors, roughly 14 Susac syndrome patients and 15 multiple sclerosis patients. Overall results and qualifications from the work: The study acknowledged that relatively few individuals were included in the TCR sequencing and HLA analysis. Clonal expansion was seen in Susac syndrome CD8+ repertoires, peaking in CD8+ TEMRA cells and being greater in clinically active patients than in remitting ones. In the total CD8+ and CD8+ TEMRA repertoires, approximately 17 and five Susac-specific public clones, respectively, were identified.

Here V drops 7 bases and J drops 3 bases, and the junction holds 12 bases not matched to any gene. Including the terminal cysteine and phenylalanine, the CDR3 comprises 16 residues. Left in the record is the CDR3 DNA by itself, 48 bases read in frame from the first base. For CDR1 and CDR2, the germline V gene lists KGHDR and SFDVKD. High-throughput TCR beta sequencing profiled peripheral blood CD8+ and CD4+ T cells from healthy donors, Susac syndrome patients and multiple sclerosis patients. Recently defined diagnostic criteria for definite or probable disease were met by the Susac syndrome patients. CD8+ TEMRA cells were enriched by FACS, while bulk CD8+ and CD4+ T cells were purified by magnetic negative isolation. Blood was collected in EDTA tubes and processed within 24 hours, with PBMCs isolated through density gradient centrifugation. PBMCs intended for TCR sequencing were frozen in liquid nitrogen and were later thawed in a 37 degrees C water bath. Purity of sorted or isolated CD4+, CD8+ and CD8+ TEMRA cells was at least 90%.

RNA was extracted with the RNeasy kit and roughly 0.45 to 1 ug was reverse transcribed using random hexamers. The immunoSEQ multiplex PCR assay, which covers 54 Vbeta and 13 Jbeta segments, was used to amplify TCR beta CDR3 regions. To correct PCR amplification bias, a synthetic template baseline was used for both primer optimization and computational correction. As for the original processing: Reads were assigned to V, D and J genes according to IMGT and analyzed in immunoSEQ Analyzer, with only productive sequences retained. To calculate clonality, Shannon entropy was normalized by log2 of the number of productive unique sequences and then subtracted from one. Public and private clones were assessed among the 100 most prevalent clones of each patient and control. Clones were defined as Susac-specific if absent from the healthy and MS cohorts, from around 1,000 published viral clones and from other ImmuneACCESS disease sequences. Through fastp at Q25 and MiXCR, TCRdb rebuilt clones from the public reads, retaining in-frame beta chains. Merged by CDR3 protein, the rows form single entries marked with the most common genes and DNA. TCRdb, not the original authors, processed these V and J calls. The sample contains tens of thousands of distinct CDR3 sequences, 95% to 97% of them found a single time. 0.62% of the sample rests with the top ten.

This receptor was obtained from a human donor with Susac syndrome. The sequenced material came from CD8+ T cells from PBMCs. In this chain, TRBV24-1 is recombined with TRBJ2-7, with TRBD1 identical over 9 junction bases. The CDR3 amino acid sequence is: CATRGRDREMDYEQYF. The DNA sequence follows: TGTGCCACCAGGGGACGGGACAGGGAAATGGACTACGAGCAGTACTTC.